The 15 T cell receptor beta chains below come from one sample, sequenced in a study of cytomegalovirus exposure and HLA in healthy donors. PCR was performed using 60 Vbeta and 13 Jbeta primers. Sequencing used immunoSEQ multiplex PCR; TCRdb keeps in-frame clones, though not all of them. The table records 65,000 to 75,000 clones, 60% to 70% of them present only once. Source material: PBMCs. These TCRs come from a man aged 35-49 years in good health and CMV-seropositive.

The gene calls are TRBV18 and TRBJ2-5; 9 bases fit TRBD1. Trimming removed 5 bases from V and 6 bases from J; junction bases left unmatched: 13. Per germline, CDR1 KGHSH and CDR2 LQKENI. The CDR3 spans 16 residues. CDR3 loop: CASSSGRDRVKKTQYF. The CDR3 region has the DNA TGTGCCAGCTCATCGGGCCGGGACAGGGTTAAAAAGACCCAGTACTTC.

The rearrangement uses TRBV25-1 and TRBJ2-7; TRBD1 matches 8 bases. CDR3 size: 14 residues. Trimming took 9 bases from V and 0 from J; bases not matched to a gene: 7. Germline values: CDR1 MGHDK, CDR2 SYGVNS. Here the CDR3 reads CASSGQANSYEQYF. The CDR3 coding sequence is TGTGCCAGTTCGGGACAGGCTAACTCCTACGAGCAGTACTTC.

J is TRBJ1-1 and V is TRBV5-1; D gene unclear. V was clipped by 4 bases and J by 4 bases, with 14 bases between them. Germline CDR1 and CDR2: SGHRS and YFSETQ. The CDR3 totals 14 residues. The CDR3 sequence is CASSHSGGSTEAFF. The DNA for the CDR3 is TGCGCCAGCAGCCACTCGGGAGGTAGCACTGAAGCTTTCTTT.

The chain couples TRBV5-1 to TRBJ2-1; 8 bases line up with TRBD1. V shed 1 base and J 6 bases; nucleotides not matched to a gene: 6. This CDR3 region has 15 residues. CDR1 and CDR2 (germline): SGHRS, YFSETQ. CDR3 amino acids: CASSLYSGGGNEQFF. CDR3 DNA sequence: TGCGCCAGCAGCTTGTATTCAGGGGGCGGCAATGAGCAGTTCTTC.

Regarding this clone: A far larger clone differs by one base, so this is likely a read error. Other DNA sequences in the same sample also yield this CDR3. The rearrangement joins TRBV5-1 to TRBJ2-5, with a weak D call TRBD1 (5 bases). The CDR3 sequence is 17 residues long. Germline-derived CDR1 and CDR2 are SGHRS and YFSETQ. Trimming cost V 4 bases and J 2 bases, with 21 bases left between them. This CDR3 is CASSPSPLVTVQETQYF. The CDR3 DNA follows: TGCGCCAGCAGCCCCTCCCCCCTAGTGACAGTGCAAGAGACCCAGTACTTC.

This sequence joins TRBV30 and TRBJ1-6, with TRBD1 identical over 8 bases. This CDR3 comprises 15 residues. The junction had 9 bases not matched to a gene; V was cut back by 2 bases and J by 9 bases. The germline V gene encodes CDR1 GTSNPN and CDR2 SVGIG (reference sequence). Here the CDR3 reads CAWSYRDRFTSPLHF. For the CDR3, the DNA is TGTGCCTGGAGTTACCGGGACAGGTTTACTTCACCCCTCCACTTT.

This chain's CDR3 is CASQDTTSYEQYF. CDR3 coding DNA: TGTGCCAGCCAAGACACCACCTCCTACGAGCAGTACTTC. The chain joins TRBV28 to TRBJ2-7; no reliable D call. The germline V gene encodes CDR1 MDHEN and CDR2 SYDVKM. The CDR3 is 13 residues long. The germline V and J ends were trimmed by 8 bases and 0 bases, with 11 bases remaining between them.

The chain employs TRBV19 and TRBJ2-4; TRBD1 is a possible D gene (7 bases). V was trimmed by 6 bases and J by 7 bases, leaving 22 bases between them. The CDR3 sequence is 16 residues long. The germline V gene encodes CDR1 LNHDA and CDR2 SQIVND (reference sequence). The CDR3 here is CASSSGQTRIWNIQYF. The CDR3 DNA follows: TGTGCCAGTAGCTCGGGACAGACTAGAATTTGGAACATTCAGTACTTC.

This clone was recorded a few times. The chain couples TRBV2 to TRBJ2-3; tentative D call: TRBD1 (6 bases). This CDR3 is 14 amino acids long. Trimming took 11 bases from V and 1 from J, leaving 16 bases between them. The V gene's germline CDR1 is SNHLY and CDR2 FYNNEI. CDR3 amino acids: CAGRQGRRTDTQYF. The CDR3 nucleotides are TGTGCCGGTCGTCAGGGGCGCCGCACAGATACGCAGTATTTT.

This chain uses TRBV30 with TRBJ1-6, with D maybe TRBD1 (5 bases). Germline V gene lookup returns CDR1 GTSNPN and CDR2 SVGIG (reference sequence). The CDR3 has 14 amino acids. Trimming left V 0 bases short and J 10 bases short, with 13 bases between. The CDR3 loop reads CAWSVLQGNSPLHF. The CDR3 coding sequence is TGTGCCTGGAGTGTATTGCAGGGAAACTCACCCCTCCACTTT.

This clone appeared a single time. The germline gene is not matched at one end of the junction; a read error may be the cause. This rearrangement joins TRBV7-9 to TRBJ2-7, with TRBD1 as a possible D gene (6 bases). Per germline, CDR1 SEHNR and CDR2 FQNEAQ (reference sequence). This CDR3 has 17 residues. CDR3 loop: CSSSSEWRSGETYEQYF. CDR3 sequence (DNA): TGTTCCAGCAGCTCTGAATGGCGTTCAGGGGAAACCTACGAGCAGTACTTC.

The V and J genes are TRBV21-1 and TRBJ1-5; the table names TRBD1, a call not compared with the DNA. TRBV21-1 is reported as a pseudogene. CDR3 length equals 14 residues. CDR3 amino acids: CASRQGHSNQPQHF. CDR3 DNA sequence: TGTGCCAGCAGACAGGGCCATAGCAATCAGCCCCAGCATTTT.

CDR3 region: CASSLLGGAETQYF. CDR3 bases: TGCGCCAGCAGCTTGTTAGGCGGGGCGGAGACCCAGTACTTC. V and J are TRBV5-1 and TRBJ2-5; the D gene is possibly TRBD2 (6 bases). Trimming removed 1 base at V and 5 bases at J, with 12 bases between. The CDR3 consists of 14 residues. The germline gives CDR1 SGHRS, CDR2 YFSETQ.

The chain combines TRBV25-1 with TRBJ2-7; 12 bases line up with TRBD1. J was trimmed by 5 bases and V by 1 base; bases with no gene match: 6. Germline values: CDR1 MGHDK, CDR2 SYGVNS. There are 16 residues in the CDR3. The CDR3 DNA follows: TGTGCCAGCAGTGAATCATCCGGGACAGGGGGCGACGAGCAGTACTTC. It specifies CASSESSGTGGDEQYF.

The V call is TRBV5-1, the J call TRBJ2-7; maybe TRBD2 (6 bases). CDR3 size: 15 residues. Germline V gene sequence: CDR1 SGHRS, CDR2 YFSETQ. Trimming took off 0 bases at V and 6 bases at J, with 16 bases between the two ends. The CDR3 DNA sequence: TGCGCCAGCAGCTTGGGGGACCGGAGGGGAATCGAGCAGTACTTC. As protein: CASSLGDRRGIEQYF.